The TCR beta chain under discussion was sequenced for a study of OX40 agonist ivuxolimab in advanced cancers. The assay was immunoSEQ multiplex PCR, and TCRdb's table has in-frame clones only and misses some. This table holds about 72,000 clones, 75% to 90% found once. Of note for this clone: Antigen unknown.

Overall study findings and caveats: Both blood CD4+ and CD8+ T cells showed clonal growth by week 6 at 0.1 to 3.0 mg/kg.

This CDR3 spans 14 amino acids. Germline V CDR1 and CDR2: LNHDA, SQIVND (reference sequence). After removal of 5 bases from V and 3 bases from J, the junction contained 2 bases not matched to a gene. The input for sequencing was CD4+ or CD8+ T cells sorted from blood, taken in a trial of the OX40 agonist ivuxolimab. The TCR originated in an adult with an advanced solid tumor such as melanoma, head and neck, liver or kidney cancer. V and J are TRBV19 and TRBJ2-4, with TRBD1 matching over 9 bases. The CDR3 coding sequence is TGTGCCAGTAGTGAGACAGGGGGCAAAAACATTCAGTACTTC. Translation: CASSETGGKNIQYF.